These 22 T cell receptor beta chains were sequenced from one sample in a study of control samples from healthy donors and cancer patients. TCRdb keeps only in-frame clones here, not all; method: immunoSEQ multiplex PCR. Of 100,000 to 150,000 clones listed, roughly 91% are singletons. Sequences were obtained from blood. The source is a man aged 35 to 55 in good health.

Notes on this clone: Other nucleotide sequences in the sample specify the same CDR3. This sequence joins TRBV7-2 and TRBJ1-5; the match to TRBD1 covers 7 bases. Germline V CDR1 and CDR2: SGHTA, FQGNSA. The CDR3 covers 14 residues. Trimming at V came to 5 bases and at J to 1 base, leaving 2 bases not matched to a gene. CDR3 DNA sequence: TGTGCCAGCAGCCCACAGGGGAGCAATCAGCCCCAGCATTTT. Amino acid sequence: CASSPQGSNQPQHF.

The rearrangement links TRBV3-1 (or the pseudogene TRBV3-2) to TRBJ2-6; D gene uncertain. This CDR3 spans 16 amino acids. Trimming pared 0 bases from V and 0 bases from J, leaving 6 bases between. Germline V gene sequence: CDR1 LGHDT, CDR2 YNNKEL (reference sequence). The CDR3 spells CASSQESRSGANVLTF. In DNA, the CDR3 is TGTGCCAGCAGCCAAGAGAGTCGCTCTGGGGCCAACGTCCTGACTTTC.

This chain connects TRBV5-5 to TRBJ2-3; weak D call: TRBD1 (6 bases). The CDR3 has 14 amino acids. Per the germline V gene, CDR1 is SGHKS and CDR2 is YYEKEE (reference sequence). Deletions cut 4 bases from V and 0 bases from J, with 9 bases between. The CDR3 nucleotides read TGTGCCAGCAGCGCGGACAGAAGCACAGATACGCAGTATTTT. Amino acids: CASSADRSTDTQYF.

V gene TRBV13 combines with J gene TRBJ1-4, with TRBD1 matching over 7 bases. The CDR3 sequence is 15 residues long. Germline-derived CDR1 and CDR2 are PRHDT and FYEKMQ (reference sequence). The V segment lost 5 bases and the J segment 8 bases; nucleotides outside the gene matches: 11. The CDR3 nucleotides read TGTGCCAGCAGCACCCGACAGGGTTTAGGGGAAAAACTGTTTTTT. Translation gives CASSTRQGLGEKLFF.

As concerns this clone: The same CDR3 arises from other DNA sequences in this sample as well. V is TRBV10-3 and J is TRBJ2-5, with no clear D. The CDR3 runs to 13 residues. Trimming shortened V by 4 bases and J by 4 bases, and 10 bases separated the two germline ends. CDR1 is ENHRY, CDR2 SYGVKD, per germline. The CDR3 is CAISGGRSETQYF. CDR3 nucleotide sequence: TGTGCCATCAGTGGCGGAAGGTCAGAGACCCAGTACTTC.

This chain uses TRBV27 with TRBJ1-4; D is unclear. In germline, CDR1 is MNHEY, CDR2 SMNVEV (reference sequence). Trimming left V 6 bases short and J 5 bases short, with 13 bases between. The CDR3 has 14 amino acids. In nucleotides, the CDR3 is TGTGCCAGCAGCCCTTTCGGAGGGAATGAAAAACTGTTTTTT. Protein: CASSPFGGNEKLFF. Variable domain in full (rest from reference TRBV27 and TRBJ1-4): EAQVTQNPRYLITVTGKKLTVTCSQNMNHEYMSWYRQDPGLGLRQIYYSMNVEVTDKGDVPEGYKVSRKEKRNFPLILESPSPNQTSLYFCASSPFGGNEKLFFGSGTQLSVL.

The chain couples TRBV5-5 to TRBJ2-3, with 7 nucleotides matching TRBD1. The trim removed 4 bases at V and 4 bases at J, leaving 9 bases unmatched. The CDR3 is made up of 15 amino acids. CDR1 is SGHKS, CDR2 YYEKEE, per germline (reference sequence). CDR3 loop: CASSHSGGTPDTQYF. The CDR3 region has the DNA TGTGCCAGCAGCCACTCAGGGGGAACTCCAGATACGCAGTATTTT.

The chain recombines TRBV19 with TRBJ2-2; D is uncertain. This CDR3 spans 13 amino acids. Looked up from germline, CDR1 is LNHDA and CDR2 is SQIVND (reference sequence). Trimming pared 4 bases from V and 5 bases from J, leaving 8 bases between. The CDR3: CASSRTQTGELFF. CDR3 bases: TGTGCCAGTAGTAGGACGCAGACCGGGGAGCTGTTTTTT.

J is TRBJ1-4 and V is TRBV15; D remains unclear. Trimming pared 1 base from V and 8 bases from J, leaving 11 bases between. The germline V gene has CDR1 LNHNV and CDR2 YYDKDF (reference sequence). The CDR3 loop spans 14 amino acids. The CDR3 sequence: CATSRGGSGEKLFF. CDR3 nucleotides: TGTGCCACCAGCAGAGGGGGTTCGGGCGAAAAACTGTTTTTT.

The chain combines TRBV30 with TRBJ2-7; TRBD2 aligns across 10 bases. Germline CDR1 and CDR2: GTSNPN and SVGIG (reference sequence). The CDR3 totals 15 residues. The V gene end was trimmed by 2 bases and the J gene end by 1 base; junction bases not matched to a gene: 5. CDR3 in amino acids: CAWSQKGLASYEQYF. CDR3 nucleotides: TGTGCCTGGAGTCAGAAGGGACTAGCGTCCTACGAGCAGTACTTC.

J is TRBJ1-4 and V is TRBV7-9; D not resolved. V lost 2 bases and J 0 bases, leaving 7 bases between the germline ends. CDR1 SEHNR and CDR2 FQNEAQ come from the germline V gene (reference sequence). CDR3 length: 15 residues. The CDR3 sequence: CASSLSPATNEKLFF. DNA for the CDR3: TGTGCCAGCAGCTTAAGTCCTGCAACTAATGAAAAACTGTTTTTT.

The CDR3 DNA sequence: TGTGCCAGCAGCTCCCAGACAGACTATGGCTACACCTTC. It encodes CASSSQTDYGYTF. The chain has TRBV7-9 and TRBJ1-2, with a weak D call TRBD1 (5 bases). The CDR3 length is 13 residues. Looked up from germline, CDR1 is SEHNR and CDR2 is FQNEAQ (reference sequence). The V gene lost 4 bases and the J gene lost 3 bases, with 9 bases spanning the gap.

V gene TRBV5-5 combines with J gene TRBJ1-4, with D perhaps matching TRBD1 (5 bases). Trimming removed 10 bases from V and 7 bases from J, with 23 bases in between. This CDR3 is built from 15 residues. Germline-derived CDR1 and CDR2 are SGHKS and YYEKEE (reference sequence). The CDR3 region has the DNA TGTGCCCTGAGCTGGAAACCCCGGGGGGGTGAAAAACTGTTTTTT. Residues: CALSWKPRGGEKLFF.

This chain connects TRBV6-5 to TRBJ2-7, with D uncertain. The V end lost 2 bases, the J end lost 4 bases, and 12 bases lay between the germline ends. Germline V CDR1 and CDR2: MNHEY, SVGAGI. This CDR3 has 14 amino acids. CDR3 residues: CASSYPGDVYEQYF. In DNA form, the CDR3 reads TGTGCCAGCAGTTACCCCGGTGACGTGTACGAGCAGTACTTC.

V and J are TRBV14 and TRBJ1-2, with D unclear. There are 15 residues in the CDR3. Germline-derived CDR1 and CDR2 are SGHDN and FVKESK. Trimming left V 4 bases short and J 4 bases short, with 16 bases between. CDR3 nucleotides: TGTGCCAGCAGCCTGAACCGTCCAGACCCCTATGGCTACACCTTC. It is translated as CASSLNRPDPYGYTF.

The chain joins TRBV24-1 to TRBJ2-5; 10 nucleotides line up with TRBD1. CDR1 is KGHDR and CDR2 is SFDVKD in the germline V gene. The CDR3 is 18 amino acids. J gave up 5 bases and V 3 bases, and 14 bases lay outside the gene matches. This CDR3 reads CATSDPDEGTGEGETQYF. CDR3 DNA: TGTGCCACCAGTGATCCTGACGAAGGGACAGGGGAGGGGGAGACCCAGTACTTC.

This clone appeared a single time. The chain employs TRBV7-2 and TRBJ2-2; D unclear. Trimming shortened V by 8 bases and J by 5 bases, and 21 bases separated the two germline ends. The CDR3 totals 16 residues. From germline, CDR1 is SGHTA and CDR2 FQGNSA. In DNA form, the CDR3 reads TGTGCCAGCGATAATGTCGCGGCCGGGTCGACCGGGGAGCTGTTTTTT. Encoded protein: CASDNVAAGSTGELFF. Supplemented by reference TRBV7-2 and TRBJ2-2, the full variable domain reads GAGVSQSPSNKVTEKGKDVELRCDPISGHTALYWYRQSLGQGLEFLIYFQGNSAPDKSGLPSDRFSAERTGGSVSTLTIQRTQQEDSAVYLCASDNVAAGSTGELFFGEGSRLTVL.

V gene TRBV15 combines with J gene TRBJ2-7; 8 nucleotides agree with TRBD2. Per the germline V gene, CDR1 is LNHNV and CDR2 is YYDKDF (reference sequence). The V and J ends lost 0 bases and 5 bases, in that order; junction bases with no gene match: 6. This CDR3 is built from 15 residues. CDR3 residues: CATSRDSGGIDEQYF. In DNA form, the CDR3 reads TGTGCCACCAGCAGAGATTCGGGAGGGATTGACGAGCAGTACTTC.

This chain joins TRBV9 and TRBJ2-7; 10 nucleotides match TRBD1. In germline, CDR1 is SGDLS, CDR2 YYNGEE. The CDR3 runs 15 residues. V trimming: 3 bases; J trimming: 4 bases; junction bases outside the gene matches: 7. The CDR3 sequence is CASSGTGTGDYEQYF. CDR3 nucleotide sequence: TGTGCCAGCAGCGGCACCGGGACAGGGGATTACGAGCAGTACTTC. The whole variable domain, filled in from reference TRBV9 and TRBJ2-7, reads DSGVTQTPKHLITATGQRVTLRCSPRSGDLSVYWYQQSLDQGLQFLIQYYNGEERAKGNILERFSAQQFPDLHSELNLSSLELGDSALYFCASSGTGTGDYEQYFGPGTRLTVT.

The chain has TRBV6-1 and TRBJ1-6; no reliable D call. The CDR3 is 13 residues long. V gave up 3 bases and J gave up 7 bases, with 7 bases separating them. Per the germline V gene, CDR1 is MNHNS and CDR2 is SASEGT. The DNA for the CDR3 is TGTGCCAGCAGTGACAAACAGAATTCACCCCTCCACTTT. Its translation is CASSDKQNSPLHF.

This clone is a singleton in its sample. The sample holds other DNA sequences that translate to the same CDR3. This chain uses TRBV30 with TRBJ2-3; D ambiguous. CDR1 is GTSNPN and CDR2 is SVGIG in the germline V gene (reference sequence). V shed 1 base and J shed 4 bases, with 3 bases lying between them. This CDR3 region has 11 residues. In nucleotides, the CDR3 is TGTGCCTGGAGTGGGGCAGATACGCAGTATTTT. Residues: CAWSGADTQYF.

This clone turned up a few times. The V call is TRBV24-1, the J call TRBJ1-2; D is perhaps TRBD1 (5 bases). CDR3 size: 14 residues. Germline V gene lookup returns CDR1 KGHDR and CDR2 SFDVKD. V lost 5 bases and J lost 2, with 11 bases in between. CDR3 sequence reads: CATSVGGENYGYTF. The CDR3 DNA reads as TGTGCCACCAGTGTTGGAGGGGAAAACTATGGCTACACCTTC.